One and the same sample provided the 17 T cell receptor beta chains below, sequenced in a study of T cell changes during pregnancy in multiple sclerosis. The method was immunoSEQ multiplex PCR; TCRdb's version includes in-frame clones alone and lacks a portion of them. The table includes about 68,000 clones, over 75% detected once. Sequencing used peripheral blood, obtained in the third trimester of pregnancy. The receptor set was obtained from a female donor with multiple sclerosis, enrolled in a pregnancy study.

The rearrangement joins TRBV18 to TRBJ2-7, with a weak D call TRBD2 (6 bases). Deletions cut 1 base from V and 2 bases from J, with 12 bases between. Germline V gene lookup returns CDR1 KGHSH and CDR2 LQKENI. CDR3 size: 15 residues. CDR3 sequence reads: CASSPRGGPPYEQYF. CDR3 sequence (DNA): TGTGCCAGCTCACCACGAGGAGGGCCTCCCTACGAGCAGTACTTC.

This chain joins TRBV29-1 and TRBJ2-3; TRBD2 matches 7 bases. The ends lost 7 bases at V and 4 bases at J; junction bases unmatched: 8. Germline loops: CDR1 SQVTM, CDR2 ANQGSEA. The CDR3 spans 13 residues. The CDR3 nucleotides are TGCAGCGAGGGAGGGGCTCAATCAGATACGCAGTATTTT. This codes for CSEGGAQSDTQYF.

J is TRBJ1-1 and V is TRBV27, with no clear D. The CDR3 is made up of 15 amino acids. V lost 6 bases to trimming and J lost 1 base, with 15 bases between them. Per germline, CDR1 MNHEY and CDR2 SMNVEV (reference sequence). CDR3 DNA: TGTGCCAGCAGCCCTCCGGGTAGGTGGAACACTGAAGCTTTCTTT. Residues: CASSPPGRWNTEAFF.

This clone was seen more than once but under ten times. The chain uses TRBV11-2 and TRBJ1-6, with 8 positions matching TRBD1. The length of the CDR3 is 12 residues. V shed 9 bases and J 10 bases; nucleotides not matched to a gene: 5. Germline loops: CDR1 SGHAT, CDR2 FQNNGV. DNA for the CDR3: TGTGCCAGTGGGACAGGATCATCACCCCTCCACTTT. This sequence encodes CASGTGSSPLHF.

V is TRBV27 and J is TRBJ2-1; 12 nucleotides agree with TRBD1. The V segment lost 6 bases and the J segment 2 bases; nucleotides outside the gene matches: 5. This CDR3 has 16 amino acids. Germline lookup yields CDR1 MNHEY and CDR2 SMNVEV (reference sequence). The CDR3 spells CASRPGTGGAYNEQFF. CDR3 DNA: TGTGCCAGCAGGCCTGGGACAGGGGGCGCCTACAATGAGCAGTTCTTC.

The chain carries TRBV9 and TRBJ2-5; a weak D match, TRBD2 (6 bases). The V end was cut by 1 base, the J end by 4 bases, with 14 bases between. The CDR3 has 15 residues. The germline gives CDR1 SGDLS, CDR2 YYNGEE. The CDR3 loop is CASSVQGGRRETQYF. The CDR3, as DNA: TGTGCCAGCAGCGTACAGGGAGGTCGGCGAGAGACCCAGTACTTC.

This sequence joins TRBV21-1 and TRBJ2-6; the DNA was not used to check the table's D call, TRBD1. TRBV21-1 is a listed pseudogene. This CDR3 comprises 21 residues. In DNA form, the CDR3 reads TGTGCCAGCAGCAAAGAAGGGACAGACCTACCCTCCCGCTCTGGGGCCAACGTCCTGACTTTC. Translation gives CASSKEGTDLPSRSGANVLTF.

The chain combines TRBV27 with TRBJ2-7; 7 bases match TRBD2. Germline assignment: CDR1 MNHEY and CDR2 SMNVEV (reference sequence). The V segment lost 0 bases and the J segment 3 bases; nucleotides outside the gene matches: 2. The CDR3 length is 14 residues. This CDR3 is CASSLSRGFYEQYF. In DNA form, the CDR3 reads TGTGCCAGCAGTTTATCGCGGGGGTTCTACGAGCAGTACTTC.

The J gene is TRBJ2-1, the V gene TRBV6-4, with 9 bases matching TRBD1. This CDR3 contains 17 residues. V gave up 2 bases and J gave up 6 bases; unmatched junction bases: 11. Germline V gives CDR1 MRHNA, CDR2 SNTAGT. CDR3 bases: TGTGCCAGCAGTGACCAGATCGGGACAGGGAGTTTCAATGAGCAGTTCTTC. It codes for CASSDQIGTGSFNEQFF.

CDR3 in DNA: TGTGCCAGCCGCTTTAAGGAATCCACCGAGAGGGAGAAAGAGACCCAGTACTTC. Amino acids: CASRFKESTEREKETQYF. This chain joins TRBV12-1 and TRBJ2-5; the table's D call, TRBD2, has no DNA check behind it. TRBV12-1 is described as a pseudogene. The CDR3 totals 18 residues.

The chain carries TRBV18 and TRBJ2-2; D may be TRBD2 (5 bases). Between the trimmed V and J ends, which lost 3 bases and 6 bases, there was a span of 20 bases. Looked up from germline, CDR1 is KGHSH and CDR2 is LQKENI. This CDR3 comprises 17 residues. CDR3 in DNA: TGTGCCAGCTCACCTCCCCTTGGGAGTTTGATCTCCGGGGAGCTGTTTTTT. Protein: CASSPPLGSLISGELFF.

The V gene is TRBV28, the J gene TRBJ2-7, with 7 bases identical to TRBD2. Germline loops: CDR1 MDHEN, CDR2 SYDVKM. Trimming cost V 1 base and J 6 bases; bases outside gene matches: 18. The length of the CDR3 is 18 residues. CDR3 bases: TGTGCCAGCAGTTTATCCGTCTTTCCCGCGGGAGATGCGGGCGAGCAGTACTTC. Amino acid sequence: CASSLSVFPAGDAGEQYF.

This clone was found once. V is TRBV6-1 and J is TRBJ2-7; no definite D call. This CDR3 is built from 15 residues. CDR1 MNHNS and CDR2 SASEGT come from the germline V gene. V was shortened by 1 base and J by 1 base, with 11 bases between the two germline ends. The CDR3 reads CASSEGPGASYEQYF. The CDR3 DNA reads as TGTGCCAGCAGTGAAGGCCCAGGCGCTTCCTACGAGCAGTACTTC.

This chain uses TRBV18 with TRBJ2-1; weak D call: TRBD2 (5 bases). V was pared by 0 bases and J by 4 bases, with 16 bases between. The CDR3 covers 17 residues. Per germline, CDR1 KGHSH and CDR2 LQKENI. CDR3 residues: CASSPPGWAGSYNEQFF. The DNA for the CDR3 is TGTGCCAGCTCACCACCAGGCTGGGCGGGTTCGTACAATGAGCAGTTCTTC.

This clone was observed once. The gene calls are TRBV11-2 and TRBJ2-2, with D tentatively TRBD2 (5 bases). The CDR3 extends over 16 amino acids. Germline CDR1 reads SGHAT; CDR2 reads FQNNGV. The germline V and J ends were trimmed by 6 bases and 4 bases, with 18 bases remaining between them. The chain's CDR3 is CASSPSPRGATGELFF. DNA for the CDR3: TGTGCCAGCAGTCCCAGCCCCCGGGGTGCCACCGGGGAGCTGTTTTTT.

J is TRBJ2-7 and V is TRBV7-9, with 9 positions matching TRBD1. J was trimmed by 5 bases and V by 3 bases; bases with no gene match: 8. CDR3 length equals 15 residues. CDR1 and CDR2 from the germline V gene are SEHNR and FQNEAQ (reference sequence). CDR3: CASSFSTGGLDEQYF. The CDR3 DNA is TGTGCCAGCAGCTTTAGTACAGGGGGCCTGGACGAGCAGTACTTC.

V gene TRBV2 combines with J gene TRBJ2-7; a weak D match, TRBD1 (6 bases). The ends were cut back, 6 bases at V and 3 bases at J, with 12 bases in the middle. Germline CDR1 reads SNHLY; CDR2 reads FYNNEI. This CDR3 is built from 13 residues. For the CDR3, the DNA is TGTGCCAGCAGCCGGACAGTAGACTACGAGCAGTACTTC. It encodes CASSRTVDYEQYF.